The T cell receptor (beta chain) under discussion was sequenced for a study of identical twins. Notes on the study in general: A lower insertion count was a feature of abundant cord blood beta clonotypes, with no such feature in memory repertoires. Conclusions rested on cross-sectional statistics rather than following the same donors.

This clonotype has only a few counts. What it recognizes is unknown. Germline assignment: CDR1 SGHRS and CDR2 YFSETQ. The CDR3 sequence is 13 residues long. Trimming cost V 2 bases and J 6 bases, with 8 bases left between them. One entry per CDR3 protein results from TCRdb running MiXCR on the 5' RACE reads. Among approximately 530,000 distinct CDR3 sequences, around 24% were seen once, and the ten largest hold 0.48%. This sample also appeared in a second study, on yellow fever vaccine responses in identical twins.

The sequence was obtained from a woman between 18 and 29 years old in good health. Material for sequencing was CD4+ T cells sorted from blood. This chain joins TRBV5-1 and TRBJ2-2; a weak D match, TRBD2 (5 bases). In DNA, the CDR3 is TGCGCCAGCAGCTTATGGGGAGCCGGGGAGCTGTTTTTT. As protein: CASSLWGAGELFF.